The 3 T cell receptor beta chains in this list originate from one sample, sequenced in a study of cytomegalovirus exposure and HLA in healthy donors. The study ran its PCR with 60 Vbeta and 13 Jbeta primers. Sequencing used immunoSEQ multiplex PCR; TCRdb keeps in-frame clones, though not all of them. The table has 95,000 to 150,000 clones, over 80% seen once. The sequenced sample consisted of PBMCs. The receptors come from a man between 50 and 59 years old in good health and CMV-seronegative.

In its sample, this clone was seen a few times. The J gene is TRBJ2-7, the V gene TRBV7-2; TRBD2 matches at 9 bases. V gave up 2 bases and J gave up 2 bases; unmatched junction bases: 10. The V gene's germline CDR1 is SGHTA and CDR2 FQGNSA. The CDR3 is 17 amino acids. CDR3 nucleotide sequence: TGTGCCAGCAGCTTACGGATAGCGGGAGAGGTTGCCTACGAGCAGTACTTC. Translated, it gives CASSLRIAGEVAYEQYF.

V gene TRBV4-1 combines with J gene TRBJ2-7, with D possibly being TRBD1 (5 bases). Germline assignment: CDR1 MGHRA and CDR2 YSYEKL. The V end was cut by 0 bases, the J end by 4 bases, with 13 bases between. This CDR3 comprises 15 residues. The CDR3 spells CASSQDQGLSYEQYF. In DNA, the CDR3 is TGCGCCAGCAGCCAAGATCAGGGTCTATCGTACGAGCAGTACTTC.

The rearrangement links TRBV9 to TRBJ1-2; D gene uncertain. V lost 7 bases and J 6 bases, leaving 13 bases between the germline ends. The CDR3 length is 12 residues. Germline lookup yields CDR1 SGDLS and CDR2 YYNGEE. CDR3 DNA sequence: TGTGCCAGCGGAGGTACGTTTGATGGCTACACCTTC. This codes for CASGGTFDGYTF.